This T cell receptor (beta chain) derives from a study of cytomegalovirus exposure and HLA in healthy donors. Regarding the study as a whole: Being productive about 87% or about 30% of the time was typical of most TCR beta V segments in an earlier analysis.

The study ran its PCR with 60 Vbeta and 13 Jbeta primers. Profiled with immunoSEQ multiplex PCR; TCRdb holds only in-frame clones, not every one. The sample contains around 130,000 clones, roughly 63% of which appear only once. Comments on this clone: Antigen unknown.

Donors had nominal health at sampling but likely had unrecorded immune exposures. Trimming took 6 bases from V and 1 from J, leaving 12 bases between them. This CDR3 is 14 amino acids long. Per the germline V gene, CDR1 is SNHLY and CDR2 is FYNNEI. Specimen: PBMCs. The rearrangement uses TRBV2 and TRBJ2-5; D remains unclear. The TCR was taken from a man aged 25 to 45 in good health and CMV-seropositive. In DNA, the CDR3 is TGTGCCAGCAGAGTATCAGGTATCCAAGAGACCCAGTACTTC. Encoded protein: CASRVSGIQETQYF.